This T cell receptor (beta chain) originates from a study of T cells in Graves' hyperthyroidism and ophthalmopathy. Study overall: At initial diagnosis, before any treatment had begun, peripheral blood was obtained. Broader study findings: The model forecast ophthalmopathy, anticipating it by a median around 6.5 months before onset.

RNA transcripts were the template for amplifying TCR beta CDR3 regions. Researchers ran a first-round RT-PCR on the TCR CDR3 using the HTBI primer set. In TCRdb, the multiplex PCR reads were re-called with MiXCR into one record per CDR3 protein. The sample has 250,000 to 300,000 distinct CDR3 sequences; around 19% are singletons. CDR3 length: 17 amino acids. Trimming stripped 0 bases from V and 4 bases from J, with 19 bases between. Germline V gene lookup returns CDR1 SGHRS and CDR2 YFSETQ. Clinical symptoms, serum thyroxine, TRAb, thyroid ultrasound and orbital computed tomography established diagnosis. This clonotype was recorded at least ten times. Its specificity is not known.

This chain uses TRBV5-1 with TRBJ1-1; D not resolved. The sequenced sample was blood. The sequence came from a man in his forties or fifties with Graves' ophthalmopathy. CDR3 protein: CASSLDGVMGRSTEAFF. Here the CDR3 DNA reads TGCGCCAGCAGCTTGGATGGTGTTATGGGGAGGAGCACTGAAGCTTTCTTT.